This T cell receptor beta chain comes out of a study of T cell repertoires in cytomegalovirus infection. The germline CDR1 and CDR2 sequences are SGHTA and FQGNSA. This CDR3 comprises 16 residues. Trimming cost V 1 base and J 4 bases; bases outside gene matches: 5. This clonotype was found many times. TCRdb re-called the reads with MiXCR, one entry per CDR3 protein. The sample consists of roughly 230,000 distinct CDR3 sequences, 9% to 15% of them appearing once. Sequencing used PBMCs. The chain combines TRBV7-2 with TRBJ2-3, with 10 bases identical to TRBD1. The clonotype comes from a human donor in good health (CMV status not recorded). Some clones in this sample may be carry-over from other donors' samples. CDR3 bases: TGTGCCAGCAGCTTAGTCGGACAGGGGGTCCCAGATACGCAGTATTTT. As protein: CASSLVGQGVPDTQYF.